The present entry profiles one T cell receptor beta chain with its context. This sample was taken from a study of cytomegalovirus exposure and HLA in healthy donors. At the level of the study: Approximately 180 million T cells yielded 120 million or so unique TCR beta sequences, as an earlier analysis found.

In germline, CDR1 is SGHTA, CDR2 FQGNSA. The CDR3 consists of 15 residues. V lost 0 bases and J lost 5, with 13 bases in between. It was with 60 Vbeta and 13 Jbeta primers that the PCR ran. TCRdb keeps only in-frame clones here, not all; method: immunoSEQ multiplex PCR. The repertoire holds approximately 170,000 clones, with about 76% as singletons. This receptor was obtained from a male donor in good health and CMV-seropositive. Sequencing used PBMCs. The J gene is TRBJ1-1, the V gene TRBV7-2, with no clear D. The CDR3 reads CASSLAIPPRTEAFF. The CDR3 DNA is TGTGCCAGCAGCTTAGCCATTCCCCCTAGGACTGAAGCTTTCTTT.